A selection of T cell receptor beta chains follows, all from one sample in a study of blood T cell repertoires in COVID-19. Here immunoSEQ multiplex PCR was the method, and the copy in TCRdb shows in-frame clones only, minus some. The table lists more than 200,000 clones, 80% of them singletons. What was sequenced was PBMCs or T cells enriched from blood (not recorded which). These receptors were taken from a man aged 25 to 40 with acute COVID-19. Both conserved end residues are part of each CDR3. A D gene is named only where the DNA matches it firmly. The size of a clone is reported for some rows only, either as once, few or many, or as a class for expanded clones.

clone size	V gene	J gene	D gene	CDR3 protein	CDR3 DNA
few	TRBV6-1	TRBJ2-3	.	CASSEYTDTQYF	TGTGCCAGCAGTGAATACACAGATACGCAGTATTTT
once	TRBV10-3	TRBJ2-1	TRBD1	CAITPGQGSTNEQFF	TGTGCCATCACCCCGGGACAGGGTAGTACCAATGAGCAGTTCTTC
few	TRBV5-1	TRBJ2-1	.	CASSPSGTHFNEQFF	TGCGCCAGCAGCCCTTCCGGGACACACTTCAATGAGCAGTTCTTC
once	TRBV18	TRBJ1-5	.	CASAPGNQPQHF	TGTGCCAGCGCCCCGGGGAATCAGCCCCAGCATTTT
.	TRBV28	TRBJ1-5	.	CASSRQVSWGGSNQPQHF	TGTGCCAGCAGTAGGCAGGTGTCCTGGGGGGGGTCAAATCAGCCCCAGCATTTT
.	TRBV18	TRBJ1-2	TRBD1	CASSPGGTAYYGYTF	TGTGCCAGCTCACCAGGGGGGACAGCTTACTATGGCTACACCTTC
.	TRBV28	TRBJ2-7	TRBD1	CASSEQGARSYEQYF	TGTGCCAGCAGTGAACAGGGGGCGCGCTCCTACGAGCAGTACTTC
.	TRBV6-4	TRBJ2-7	TRBD1	CASSEAGGSYEQYF	TGTGCCAGCAGTGAGGCAGGGGGCTCCTACGAGCAGTACTTC
.	TRBV28	TRBJ1-3	.	CASSFPWRSSGNTIYF	TGTGCCAGCAGTTTCCCTTGGAGGAGCTCTGGAAACACCATATATTTT
.	TRBV6-5	TRBJ1-6	.	CASRDSNNSPLHF	TGTGCCAGCAGGGACAGTAATAATTCACCCCTCCACTTT
.	TRBV5-4	TRBJ2-7	TRBD1	CASSWVGTDYEQYF	TGTGCCAGCAGCTGGGTTGGGACAGACTACGAGCAGTACTTC
.	TRBV9	TRBJ2-1	TRBD2	CASSVSSGGAYEQFF	TGTGCCAGCAGCGTGTCTAGCGGGGGGGCCTATGAGCAGTTCTTC
.	TRBV7-9	TRBJ2-3	.	CASSLASSTDTQYF	TGTGCCAGCAGCTTAGCTAGCTCCACAGATACGCAGTATTTT
.	TRBV24-1	TRBJ2-1	TRBD2	CATSDRTSGGLGNEQFF	TGTGCCACCAGTGATCGGACTAGCGGGGGTTTGGGGAATGAGCAGTTCTTC
once	TRBV3-1/TRBV3-2	TRBJ2-1	TRBD1	CASSPPPGQGGNEQFF	TGTGCCAGCAGCCCTCCCCCGGGACAGGGGGGGAATGAGCAGTTCTTC
.	TRBV5-1	TRBJ1-6	.	CASSTDRYSSPLHF	TGCGCCAGCAGCACAGACAGGTATAGCTCACCCCTCCACTTT
.	TRBV9	TRBJ2-5	TRBD2	CASGGLAGTQETQYF	TGTGCCAGCGGGGGACTAGCGGGGACTCAAGAGACCCAGTACTTC
few	TRBV9	TRBJ2-1	TRBD1	CASSGRTGSSYNEQFF	TGTGCCAGCAGCGGACGGACAGGGAGCTCCTACAATGAGCAGTTCTTC
once	TRBV5-1	TRBJ2-3	TRBD1	CASSETGVSTDTQYF	TGCGCCAGCAGCGAAACAGGGGTCAGCACAGATACGCAGTATTTT
.	TRBV30	TRBJ1-2	.	CAWSVGGGYTF	TGTGCCTGGAGTGTGGGGGGTGGCTACACCTTC
.	TRBV5-1	TRBJ2-5	TRBD1	CASSLLQGAIQETQYF	TGCGCCAGCAGCTTACTACAGGGGGCTATCCAAGAGACCCAGTACTTC
.	TRBV29-1	TRBJ1-1	TRBD1	CSGRTGVDTEAFF	TGCAGCGGGCGGACAGGGGTGGACACTGAAGCTTTCTTT
.	TRBV3-1/TRBV3-2	TRBJ1-3	TRBD1	CASSQQTGSGNTIYF	TGTGCCAGCAGCCAACAGACAGGGTCTGGAAACACCATATATTTT
.	TRBV30	TRBJ1-1	.	CAWSVGGAAFF	TGTGCCTGGAGTGTGGGGGGTGCAGCTTTCTTT
.	TRBV7-3	TRBJ1-6	.	CASSLTGSSYNSPLHF	TGTGCCAGCAGCCTAACGGGGAGCTCCTATAATTCACCCCTCCACTTT
.	TRBV19	TRBJ1-5	TRBD1	CASSPVEAGGWNQPQHF	TGTGCCAGTAGTCCCGTCGAGGCAGGGGGTTGGAATCAGCCCCAGCATTTT
.	TRBV2	TRBJ1-1	.	CASTLDGPSGTEAFF	TGTGCCAGCACTCTGGACGGCCCCAGCGGGACTGAAGCTTTCTTT
.	TRBV6-5	TRBJ1-2	TRBD1	CASRPTGGGVGYTF	TGTGCCAGCAGACCGACAGGGGGAGGGGTCGGCTACACCTTC
few	TRBV10-3	TRBJ1-5	.	CAISESGRGSNQPQHF	TGTGCCATCAGTGAGTCGGGGAGGGGAAGCAATCAGCCCCAGCATTTT
.	TRBV6-6	TRBJ1-5	.	CASSYSGGTRTQHF	TGTGCCAGCAGTTACTCTGGGGGGACGAGGACCCAGCATTTT
.	TRBV5-1	TRBJ1-2	TRBD1	CASSLGGQGKGGYTF	TGCGCCAGCAGCTTGGGGGGACAGGGTAAAGGAGGCTACACCTTC
.	TRBV7-9	TRBJ1-2	TRBD1	CASSSATGGIDGYTF	TGTGCCAGCAGCTCAGCGACAGGGGGCATCGATGGCTACACCTTC
.	TRBV7-2	TRBJ2-1	TRBD2	CASSLGLSGGYNEQFF	TGTGCCAGCAGCTTAGGACTTAGCGGGGGCTACAATGAGCAGTTCTTC
.	TRBV2	TRBJ1-3	.	CASSEAAGAGNTIYF	TGTGCCAGCAGTGAAGCCGCGGGGGCTGGAAACACCATATATTTT
.	TRBV9	TRBJ1-4	.	CASSVGPLLGSNEKLFF	TGTGCCAGCAGCGTAGGACCCTTACTAGGGTCTAATGAAAAACTGTTTTTT
.	TRBV28	TRBJ2-5	.	CASRDIPQGRETQYF	TGTGCCAGCAGAGACATCCCACAGGGCCGAGAGACCCAGTACTTC
many	TRBV7-9	TRBJ2-7	TRBD2	CASSFGGSYEQYF	TGTGCCAGCAGCTTCGGGGGGAGCTACGAGCAGTACTTC
.	TRBV12-3/TRBV12-4	TRBJ2-2	.	CASSLINGELFF	TGTGCCAGCAGTTTAATAAATGGGGAGCTGTTTTTT
.	TRBV11-1	TRBJ2-3	TRBD1	CASSPETGSTDTQYF	TGTGCCAGCAGCCCCGAGACAGGGAGCACAGATACGCAGTATTTT
.	TRBV7-2	TRBJ2-5	.	CASSTFGGHVETQYF	TGTGCCAGCAGCACTTTCGGCGGGCACGTAGAGACCCAGTACTTC
.	TRBV11-3	TRBJ2-1	.	CASSLGGVTLSEQFF	TGTGCCAGCAGCTTAGGGGGGGTGACTCTTAGTGAGCAGTTCTTC
.	TRBV5-1	TRBJ1-1	.	CASSSDGARDTEAFF	TGCGCCAGCAGCTCTGATGGGGCGAGAGACACTGAAGCTTTCTTT
.	TRBV19	TRBJ1-4	.	CASSTGLQKLFF	TGTGCCAGTAGTACGGGACTTCAGAAACTGTTTTTT
.	TRBV11-2	TRBJ2-5	TRBD2	CASSSRTSGGQGETQYF	TGTGCCAGCAGCTCCAGGACTAGCGGGGGACAGGGAGAGACCCAGTACTTC
once	TRBV9	TRBJ2-7	TRBD1	CASSATGTGSYEQYF	TGTGCCAGCAGCGCTACCGGGACAGGGTCCTACGAGCAGTACTTC
.	TRBV9	TRBJ2-3	TRBD2	CASSVRGSGTSGGTLDTQYF	TGTGCCAGCAGCGTGCGCGGCTCGGGGACTAGCGGGGGGACTCTAGATACGCAGTATTTT
.	TRBV14	TRBJ1-2	.	CASSRGEAFYGYTF	TGTGCCAGCAGCCGAGGAGAAGCTTTCTATGGCTACACCTTC
once	TRBV28	TRBJ1-2	.	CASRDSGARNYGYTF	TGTGCCAGCAGGGACTCAGGGGCGCGTAACTATGGCTACACCTTC
.	TRBV7-6	TRBJ1-3	.	CASSAAASGNTIYF	TGTGCCAGCAGCGCGGCGGCCTCTGGAAACACCATATATTTT
once	TRBV7-2	TRBJ2-4	.	CASSSPGARPIQYF	TGTGCCAGCAGCTCACCGGGAGCCCGGCCCATTCAGTACTTC
.	TRBV5-5	TRBJ1-1	.	CASSFGGRVGNTEAFF	TGTGCCAGCAGCTTCGGAGGACGGGTGGGGAACACTGAAGCTTTCTTT
.	TRBV19	TRBJ1-5	TRBD1	CASSITGTGTYQPQHF	TGTGCCAGTAGTATAACCGGGACAGGGACTTATCAGCCCCAGCATTTT
.	TRBV18	TRBJ1-1	TRBD1	CASSPQGAGTEAFF	TGTGCCAGCTCACCACAGGGGGCCGGAACTGAAGCTTTCTTT
.	TRBV12-5	TRBJ2-2	.	CASGGLLPGELFF	TGTGCTAGTGGAGGACTTCTGCCCGGGGAGCTGTTTTTT
.	TRBV11-2	TRBJ2-2	.	CASSLAAGNTGELFF	TGTGCCAGCAGCTTAGCCGCAGGGAACACCGGGGAGCTGTTTTTT
.	TRBV18	TRBJ1-6	TRBD1	CASSPLGQGGSPLHF	TGTGCCAGCTCACCACTAGGACAGGGAGGTTCACCCCTCCACTTT
.	TRBV27	TRBJ1-5	TRBD1	CASKGGAGKDQPQHF	TGTGCCAGCAAAGGGGGCGCGGGTAAGGATCAGCCCCAGCATTTT
few	TRBV6-4	TRBJ2-3	.	CASSEEGHVLSGTDTQYF	TGTGCCAGCAGTGAGGAGGGTCACGTCCTTAGCGGCACAGATACGCAGTATTTT
.	TRBV27	TRBJ1-2	.	CASSLKFSSYGYTF	TGTGCCAGCAGTCTTAAATTTTCGAGCTATGGCTACACCTTC
.	TRBV9	TRBJ1-1	.	CASSVAGNTEAFF	TGTGCCAGCAGCGTGGCAGGGAACACTGAAGCTTTCTTT